This T cell receptor beta chain emerged from a study of CD8 T cells in Susac syndrome. For this clonotype: Its antigen is not known.

RNA, at about 0.45 to 1 ug, was reverse transcribed with random hexamers. TCRdb reanalysed the immunoSEQ multiplex PCR reads using MiXCR and keeps one entry per CDR3 protein. The repertoire holds around 230,000 distinct CDR3 sequences, with less than 96% as singletons. General observations from the study: CD4+ T cell repertoires in Susac syndrome exhibited no evidence of clonal expansion.

The CDR3 is made up of 12 amino acids. Trimming cost V 4 bases and J 5 bases, with 9 bases left between them. Germline lookup yields CDR1 LGHDT and CDR2 YNNKEL (reference sequence). The material sequenced was CD4+ T cells from PBMCs. The chain joins TRBV3-1 to TRBJ2-7; D gene uncertain. The receptor's source is a human donor with Susac syndrome. Written as DNA, the CDR3 is TGTGCCAGCAGCCTACAGACCAACGAGCAGTACTTC. Translated, it gives CASSLQTNEQYF.